A single sample gave rise to the 4 T cell receptor beta chains below, sequenced in a study of T-cell reconstitution after alpha-beta-depleted transplantation in children (dated by TCRdb to between 2015 and 2016). The library was obtained by PCR. Sequenced using an Illumina HiSeq 2500. TCR libraries were prepared with molecular barcoding, using unique molecular identifiers to normalize TCRbeta repertoire quantification. TCRdb redid the processing of the public reads, applying fastp at Q25 and MiXCR, and retained in-frame beta chains. Entries are consolidated by CDR3 protein sequence, retaining the most common genes and DNA. In this sample the table shows 300,000 to 350,000 distinct CDR3 sequences, roughly 25% of which occur a single time. The ten largest clones capture approximately 9.9% of the sample. This sample's treatment or condition label indicates: allogeneic hematopoietic cell transplantation with graft depleted of TCRalphabeta T cells and CD19 B cells.

The input for sequencing was PBMCs, mostly from graft donor cells, taken 180 days after TCRalphabeta/CD19-depleted stem cell transplant. Every receptor here comes from a male patient under 18 who had a stem cell transplant for acute lymphoblastic leukemia, so the T cells may come from the graft donor.

This clonotype was seen more than once but under ten times. The chain carries TRBV10-3 and TRBJ2-1, with 10 bases aligning to TRBD2. Unmatched junction bases numbered 8, after V lost 7 bases and J lost 5 bases. Germline loops: CDR1 ENHRY, CDR2 SYGVKD. The CDR3 runs 15 residues. This CDR3 reads CAITWGLAPNNEQFF. The CDR3 DNA sequence: TGTGCCATCACCTGGGGACTAGCGCCAAACAATGAGCAGTTCTTC.

The rearrangement joins TRBV29-1 to TRBJ2-1, with TRBD1 matching over 11 bases. Trimming took 8 bases from V and 5 from J; bases not matched to a gene: 5. Germline loops: CDR1 SQVTM, CDR2 ANQGSEA. The CDR3 contains 13 residues. The CDR3 reads CSHGTGGHNEQFF. The CDR3 nucleotides are TGCAGCCACGGGACAGGGGGGCACAATGAGCAGTTCTTC.

This clonotype was counted between two and nine times. The rearrangement links TRBV5-1 to TRBJ2-3; 8 bases line up with TRBD2. The germline CDR1 and CDR2 sequences are SGHRS and YFSETQ. This CDR3 has 14 residues. Trimming took 6 bases from V and 4 from J; bases not matched to a gene: 7. The DNA of the CDR3 is TGCGCCAGCATGGTAACGGGAGGGGCAGATACGCAGTATTTT. Translation: CASMVTGGADTQYF.

This clonotype occurred once. The chain employs TRBV7-9 and TRBJ2-6, with D tentatively TRBD1 or TRBD2 (6 bases each). The germline V and J ends were trimmed by 8 bases and 2 bases, with 16 bases remaining between them. This CDR3 comprises 16 residues. The V gene's germline CDR1 is SEHNR and CDR2 FQNEAQ (reference sequence). The CDR3 loop reads CASLGAGEAGANVLTF. The CDR3 DNA reads as TGTGCCAGCTTGGGGGCAGGGGAGGCTGGGGCCAACGTCCTGACTTTC.